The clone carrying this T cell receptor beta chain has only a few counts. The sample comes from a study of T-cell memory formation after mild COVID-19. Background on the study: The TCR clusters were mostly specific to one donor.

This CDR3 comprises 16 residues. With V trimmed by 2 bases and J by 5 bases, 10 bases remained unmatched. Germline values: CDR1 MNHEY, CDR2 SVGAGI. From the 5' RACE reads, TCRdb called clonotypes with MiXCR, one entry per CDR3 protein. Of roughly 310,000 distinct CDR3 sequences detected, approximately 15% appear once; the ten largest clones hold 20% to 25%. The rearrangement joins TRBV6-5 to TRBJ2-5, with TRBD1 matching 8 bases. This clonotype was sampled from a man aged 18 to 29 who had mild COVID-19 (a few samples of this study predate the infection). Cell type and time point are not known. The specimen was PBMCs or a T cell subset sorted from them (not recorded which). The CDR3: CASSYLRVRGQETQYF. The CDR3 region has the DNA TGTGCCAGCAGTTACCTCCGCGTCAGGGGGCAGGAGACCCAGTACTTC.